The 8 T cell receptor beta chains reported below all come from one sample, sequenced in a study of blood T cell repertoires in COVID-19. Measured with immunoSEQ multiplex PCR; TCRdb has only the in-frame clones, and not every one. The profile shows some 180,000 clones, around 86% of them singletons. The sequencing input was peripheral blood. These TCRs come from a woman of 80 years or more with COVID-19, enrolled during active disease.

This clone was seen a single time. The chain employs TRBV5-8 and TRBJ2-3; 15 positions agree with TRBD2. The germline gives CDR1 SGHTS, CDR2 YDEGEE. This CDR3 is built from 17 residues. The V gene end was trimmed by 0 bases and the J gene end by 2 bases; junction bases not matched to a gene: 1. CDR3 in amino acids: CASSLGTSGRATDTQYF. The CDR3 region has the DNA TGTGCCAGCAGCTTGGGGACTAGCGGGAGGGCCACAGATACGCAGTATTTT.

This rearrangement joins TRBV15 to TRBJ2-7; 10 bases match TRBD2. Trimming took 0 bases from V and 6 from J; bases not matched to a gene: 5. The CDR3 is made up of 15 amino acids. Germline lookup yields CDR1 LNHNV and CDR2 YYDKDF (reference sequence). The CDR3 sequence is CATSRDASGRGEQYF. The CDR3 DNA sequence: TGTGCCACCAGCAGAGATGCTAGCGGGAGAGGCGAGCAGTACTTC.

J is TRBJ2-7 and V is TRBV3-1 (or the pseudogene TRBV3-2); 7 bases fit TRBD1. The V and J ends lost 5 bases and 3 bases, in that order; junction bases with no gene match: 7. Per germline, CDR1 LGHDT and CDR2 YNNKEL (reference sequence). This CDR3 has 14 amino acids. The CDR3 protein is CASSKGTVSYEQYF. Written as DNA, the CDR3 is TGTGCCAGCAGCAAAGGGACAGTCAGCTACGAGCAGTACTTC.

This chain connects TRBV29-1 to TRBJ2-7; TRBD1 aligns across 9 bases. This CDR3 is 13 amino acids long. The junction had 5 bases not matched to a gene; V was cut back by 6 bases and J by 2 bases. Looked up from germline, CDR1 is SQVTM and CDR2 is ANQGSEA. This CDR3 is CSVGQGTPYEQYF. The DNA of the CDR3 is TGCAGCGTCGGACAGGGGACCCCCTACGAGCAGTACTTC.

The rearrangement links TRBV5-1 to TRBJ2-3; 7 nucleotides match TRBD2. The germline gives CDR1 SGHRS, CDR2 YFSETQ. The CDR3 has 15 residues. Germline trimming cut 2 bases from V and 6 bases from J; bases unmatched to any gene: 9. This CDR3 is CASSLGGGGPDTQYF. The CDR3 region has the DNA TGCGCCAGCAGCTTAGGAGGCGGGGGACCGGATACGCAGTATTTT.

The V call is TRBV19, the J call TRBJ2-6; TRBD2 matches at 7 bases. Unmatched junction bases numbered 12, after V lost 3 bases and J lost 7 bases. Germline V gene lookup returns CDR1 LNHDA and CDR2 SQIVND (reference sequence). This CDR3 has 17 amino acids. The CDR3 bases are TGTGCCAGTAGTATGGGGAGGGGCCTCCTCGGTGCCAACGTCCTGACTTTC. It codes for CASSMGRGLLGANVLTF.

This clone was counted between two and nine times. V usage is TRBV23-1 and J usage is TRBJ1-5; the match to TRBD1 covers 9 bases. TRBV23-1 is labeled an ORF, and its function is uncertain. Trimming cost V 0 bases and J 4 bases; bases outside gene matches: 4. The CDR3 totals 16 residues. The CDR3 DNA reads as TGCGCCAGCAGTCAATCTGGGACAGGGTTTAATCAGCCCCAGCATTTT. This translates into CASSQSGTGFNQPQHF.

The genes are TRBV21-1 and TRBJ2-1; the table names TRBD2, a call not compared with the DNA. TRBV21-1 is shown as a pseudogene. CDR3 size: 15 residues. CDR3 region: CASSKTSGSFNEQFF. In nucleotides, the CDR3 is TGTGCCAGCAGCAAGACTAGCGGGAGCTTTAATGAGCAGTTCTTC.